The sequence of this T cell receptor beta chain was determined in a study of shared clonotypes between healthy human individuals. Authors' analysis steps: ImmunoSEQ only sent back junction sequences with no quality scores, so filtering was done differently. Produced via immunoSEQ multiplex PCR; TCRdb's table is partial and in-frame only. V, J and clone size are those of that table, while D and trimming were read from the DNA. This table has approximately 600,000 clones, roughly 95% appearing once. Whole-study findings and limits: Non-shared clonotypes had lower generation probabilities than clonotypes shared by all four sorted-subset donors.

Turning to this clone: Its cognate antigen is unknown.

CDR3 length equals 14 residues. V was clipped by 0 bases and J by 7 bases, with 10 bases between them. Germline-derived CDR1 and CDR2 are PRHDT and FYEKMQ (reference sequence). Only CD45RO-negative cells positively selected for CCR7 counted as naive CD8 cells, so terminally differentiated effector memory CD45RA+ cells were excluded. The V call is TRBV13, the J call TRBJ1-3; D is uncertain. Sequencing was carried out using naive CD8+ T cells sorted from blood. The TCR comes from a woman younger than 45 in good health. CDR3: CASSLGHSRNTIYF. The CDR3 DNA sequence: TGTGCCAGCAGCTTAGGACACTCGCGGAACACCATATATTTT.